Reported below is one TCR beta chain. An end of the junction differs from the germline gene, which may be a read error. cDNA specific to TCR beta was made from approximately 500 ng of total RNA, with a constant-region primer employed for priming. ARM-PCR was slightly modified, and three nested multiplex PCR rounds with it gave rise to the TCR beta libraries. The first two PCR rounds used TRBV1-TRBV30 primers with a Cbeta primer, 9 to 10 cycles each. MiXCR, run by TCRdb on the multiplex PCR reads, gives a single entry per CDR3 protein. The data contain approximately 330,000 distinct CDR3 sequences, less than 65% of them seen just once; the ten biggest clones take up roughly 6%. The sample belongs to a study of tumor-infiltrating lymphocytes in primary liver carcinoma. The CDR3 consists of 11 residues. From germline, CDR1 is SGHAT and CDR2 FQNNGV. Unsorted whole blood supplied the RNA, and germline DNA was extracted too. With chronic HBV infection, the patients were also treatment-naive.

The rearrangement joins TRBV11-2 to TRBJ2-7; D perhaps matches TRBD1 (6 bases). The sequenced material came from peripheral blood. The TCR originated in a man aged 35 to 55 with primary liver carcinoma and hepatitis B virus infection. This CDR3 reads CASRSGVEQYF. The CDR3 DNA reads as TGTGCCAGCAGATCAGGGGTCGAGCAGTATTTC.